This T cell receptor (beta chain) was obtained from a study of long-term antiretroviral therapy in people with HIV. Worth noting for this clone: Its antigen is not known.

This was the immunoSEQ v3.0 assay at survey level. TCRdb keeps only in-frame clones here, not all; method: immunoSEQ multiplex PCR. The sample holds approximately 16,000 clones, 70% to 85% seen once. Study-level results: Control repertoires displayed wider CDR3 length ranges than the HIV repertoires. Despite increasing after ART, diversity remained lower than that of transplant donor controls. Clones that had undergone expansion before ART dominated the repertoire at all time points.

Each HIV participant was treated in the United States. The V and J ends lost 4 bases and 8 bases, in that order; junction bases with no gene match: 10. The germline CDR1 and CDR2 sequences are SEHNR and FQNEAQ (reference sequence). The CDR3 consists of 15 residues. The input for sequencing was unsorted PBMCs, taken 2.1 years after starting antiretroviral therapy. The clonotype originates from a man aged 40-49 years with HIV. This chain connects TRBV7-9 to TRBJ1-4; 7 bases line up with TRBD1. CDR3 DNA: TGTGCCAGCAGCTCCGACAGGGATTCGGGAGAAAAACTGTTTTTT. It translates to CASSSDRDSGEKLFF.